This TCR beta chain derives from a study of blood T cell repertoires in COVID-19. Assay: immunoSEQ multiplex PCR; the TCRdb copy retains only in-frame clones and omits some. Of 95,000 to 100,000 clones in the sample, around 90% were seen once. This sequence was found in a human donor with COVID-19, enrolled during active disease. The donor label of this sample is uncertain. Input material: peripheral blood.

This chain's CDR3 is CASSMDRGNTQYF. The CDR3 DNA reads TGTGCCAGTAGTATGGATCGGGGAAATACGCAGTATTTT. This chain joins TRBV19 and TRBJ2-3; the D gene is possibly TRBD2 (5 bases). Between the trimmed V and J ends, which lost 3 bases and 7 bases, there was a span of 11 bases. Germline V gives CDR1 LNHDA, CDR2 SQIVND (reference sequence). The CDR3 totals 13 residues.